The 8 T cell receptor beta chains in this list originate from one sample, sequenced in a study of T cell repertoires in cytomegalovirus infection. TCRdb reanalysed the reads using MiXCR and keeps one entry per CDR3 protein. Of hundreds of thousands of distinct CDR3 sequences in the sample, 17% were seen once. The sequenced sample consisted of PBMCs. These TCRs come from a human donor in good health (CMV status not recorded). Some clones in this sample may be carry-over from other donors' samples.

This chain's CDR3 is CSARTRGTEAFF. For the CDR3, the DNA is TGCAGTGCTCGAACGAGGGGGACTGAAGCTTTCTTT. V and J are TRBV20-1 and TRBJ1-1; possibly TRBD1 for D (6 bases). CDR1 DFQATT and CDR2 SNEGSKA come from the germline V gene (reference sequence). The V gene lost 5 bases and the J gene lost 5 bases, with 12 bases spanning the gap. The CDR3 extends over 12 amino acids.

Ten or more counts support this clonotype. CDR3: CASSLVVMNTEAFF. The CDR3 DNA is TGTGCCAGCAGCTTAGTGGTAATGAACACTGAAGCTTTCTTT. The chain employs TRBV11-2 and TRBJ1-1, with D uncertain. Trimming removed 1 base at V and 0 bases at J, with 6 bases between. Germline CDR1 is SGHAT and CDR2 is FQNNGV. The CDR3 length is 14 residues. Using reference TRBV11-2 and TRBJ1-1 for the parts outside the CDR3, the full variable domain is EAGVAQSPRYKIIEKRQSVAFWCNPISGHATLYWYQQILGQGPKLLIQFQNNGVVDDSQLPKDRFSAERLKGVDSTLKIQPAKLEDSAVYLCASSLVVMNTEAFFGQGTRLTVV.

Points on this clonotype: One junction end disagrees with the germline gene, perhaps due to a read error. The J gene is TRBJ2-2, the V gene TRBV7-7; TRBD2 matches at 11 bases. CDR3 length: 16 amino acids. Germline loops: CDR1 SSHAT, CDR2 FNYEAQ (reference sequence). This CDR3 reads CASSLAGTSGTGELFF. The CDR3 bases are TGTGCTAGCAGCTTAGCCGGGACTAGCGGCACCGGGGAGCTGTTTTTT.

This clonotype has a handful of counts. The V and J genes are TRBV28 and TRBJ2-2, with 11 bases aligning to TRBD2. This CDR3 comprises 17 residues. CDR1 and CDR2 from the germline V gene are MDHEN and SYDVKM. The V segment lost 5 bases and the J segment 4 bases; nucleotides outside the gene matches: 9. CDR3 sequence: CASSGDSGGARTGELFF. The CDR3 nucleotides read TGTGCCAGCAGTGGAGATAGCGGGGGGGCTCGCACCGGGGAGCTGTTTTTT.

The CDR3 nucleotides read TGTGCCAGCAGGCCACAGGGTCCTGAAGCTTTCTTT. It translates to CASRPQGPEAFF. The genes are TRBV2 and TRBJ1-1; D might be TRBD1 (6 bases). There are 12 residues in the CDR3. CDR1 SNHLY and CDR2 FYNNEI come from the germline V gene. V dropped 6 bases and J dropped 6 bases, with 11 bases sitting between them.

This clonotype was seen only a few times. The chain recombines TRBV19 with TRBJ1-3; no definite D call. CDR3 length equals 15 residues. Trimming took 4 bases from V and 0 from J, leaving 10 bases between them. The germline V gene has CDR1 LNHDA and CDR2 SQIVND (reference sequence). CDR3 nucleotides: TGTGCCAGTAGTAAGGACCCACGCTCTGGAAACACCATATATTTT. Its translation is CASSKDPRSGNTIYF.

The table lists this clonotype with many counts. The chain uses TRBV7-8 and TRBJ1-4; no firm D call. The CDR3 has 16 residues. In germline, CDR1 is SGHVS, CDR2 FQNEAQ. Trimming took 2 bases from V and 0 from J, leaving 10 bases between them. DNA for the CDR3: TGTGCCAGCAGCTTACAGGAAGGAGCAACTAATGAAAAACTGTTTTTT. It codes for CASSLQEGATNEKLFF.

This clonotype has more than one count but fewer than ten. The chain recombines TRBV7-2 with TRBJ1-1; the D is unclear. CDR1 and CDR2 from the germline V gene are SGHTA and FQGNSA. The CDR3 totals 15 residues. The V end was cut by 5 bases, the J end by 2 bases, with 15 bases between. The CDR3 region is CASSERRVSNTEAFF. The CDR3 DNA sequence: TGTGCCAGCAGCGAGCGAAGGGTCAGTAACACTGAAGCTTTCTTT. Using reference TRBV7-2 and TRBJ1-1 for the parts outside the CDR3, the full variable domain is GAGVSQSPSNKVTEKGKDVELRCDPISGHTALYWYRQSLGQGLEFLIYFQGNSAPDKSGLPSDRFSAERTGGSVSTLTIQRTQQEDSAVYLCASSERRVSNTEAFFGQGTRLTVV.